Listed here are 9 T cell receptor beta chains from one sample, sequenced in a study of monozygotic twins with inflammatory bowel disease. TCRdb re-called the 5' RACE reads, yielding one record per CDR3 amino acid sequence without DNA. The specimen's table records 120,000 to 150,000 distinct CDR3 sequences. Sequencing used blood. The source of these receptors is a human donor with ulcerative colitis or Crohn's disease, or a healthy co-twin of an affected twin (not recorded which).

The chain couples TRBV15 to TRBJ2-7; TCRdb's D gene call, TRBD2, goes unchecked for lack of DNA. CDR1 and CDR2 (germline): LNHNV, YYDKDF (reference sequence). The CDR3 has 17 amino acids. The CDR3 region is CATSKGGAGTSRYEQYF. Supplemented by reference TRBV15 and TRBJ2-7, the full variable domain reads DAMVIQNPRYQVTQFGKPVTLSCSQTLNHNVMYWYQQKSSQAPKLLFHYYDKDFNNEADTPDNFQSRRPNTSFCFLDIRSPGLGDTAMYLCATSKGGAGTSRYEQYFGPGTRLTVT.

The chain carries TRBV25-1 and TRBJ1-2; without DNA, the TCRdb call of TRBD1 cannot be checked. The CDR3 spans 14 residues. CDR1 and CDR2 (germline): MGHDK, SYGVNS. The CDR3 sequence is CASSHSGTFYGYTF.

The rearrangement uses TRBV20-1 and TRBJ1-6. The length of the CDR3 is 15 residues. Germline CDR1 is DFQATT and CDR2 is SNEGSKA (reference sequence). This chain's CDR3 is CSADTGRGYNSPLHF.

This sequence joins TRBV10-3 and TRBJ2-7; TCRdb reports TRBD1, a call that lacks DNA to check it against. Germline V gene sequence: CDR1 ENHRY, CDR2 SYGVKD. There are 16 residues in the CDR3. CDR3 amino acids: CAISPDSSSGHYEQYF.

The genes are TRBV20-1 and TRBJ2-3; TCRdb's D gene call, TRBD2, goes unchecked for lack of DNA. The CDR3 consists of 13 residues. Germline CDR1 and CDR2: DFQATT and SNEGSKA (reference sequence). The CDR3 region is CSARRTVDDTQYF.

J is TRBJ1-1 and V is TRBV5-5; there is no DNA to check the TCRdb D call of TRBD1. The CDR3 runs 15 residues. Per the germline V gene, CDR1 is SGHKS and CDR2 is YYEKEE (reference sequence). CDR3 loop: CASSQQGRSQNEAFF. Combining the CDR3 with reference TRBV5-5 and TRBJ1-1 gives the whole variable domain DAGVTQSPTHLIKTRGQQVTLRCSPISGHKSVSWYQQVLGQGPQFIFQYYEKEERGRGNFPDRFSARQFPNYSSELNVNALLLGDSALYLCASSQQGRSQNEAFFGQGTRLTVV.

The gene calls are TRBV3-1 and TRBJ2-2; without DNA, the TCRdb call of TRBD2 cannot be checked. The germline gives CDR1 LGHDT, CDR2 YNNKEL (reference sequence). This CDR3 comprises 15 residues. CDR3: CASSQSGANTGELFF.

The chain links TRBV20-1 to TRBJ2-5. The germline CDR1 and CDR2 sequences are DFQATT and SNEGSKA (reference sequence). CDR3 length: 11 amino acids. The CDR3 sequence: CSARVGETQYF.

This sequence joins TRBV4-2 and TRBJ1-5. This CDR3 comprises 16 residues. From germline, CDR1 is LGHNA and CDR2 YNFKEQ. The CDR3 region is CASSQVSGGGNQPQHF.